The 8 T cell receptor beta chains below come from one sample, sequenced in a study of cytomegalovirus exposure and HLA in healthy donors. The PCR was carried out with 60 Vbeta primers and 13 Jbeta primers. Some clones are missing from TCRdb's copy, which holds only in-frame ones; the method was immunoSEQ multiplex PCR. In the table there are 150,000 to 200,000 clones, approximately 85% of which are singletons. Sequenced material: PBMCs. These receptors were collected from a man younger than 35 in good health and CMV-seropositive.

The chain joins TRBV7-6 to TRBJ2-2; 7 bases map to TRBD2. V lost 4 bases and J lost 6; bases outside the gene matches: 11. Germline V lookup: CDR1 SGHVS, CDR2 FNYEAQ. This CDR3 has 16 residues. The CDR3 DNA reads as TGTGCCAGCAGCTCACAACCGATGGGGGGGTCCGGGGAGCTGTTTTTT. Its protein is CASSSQPMGGSGELFF.

This chain links TRBV4-1 with TRBJ2-7; 8 bases fit TRBD1. The germline V gene has CDR1 MGHRA and CDR2 YSYEKL. The CDR3 runs 21 residues. J lost 6 bases, V lost 1 base, and 26 bases had no gene match. The CDR3 is CASSQVGLRGEKDRVGVEQYF. In DNA form, the CDR3 reads TGCGCCAGCAGCCAAGTTGGTTTGCGTGGGGAGAAGGACAGGGTAGGGGTCGAGCAGTACTTC.

In its sample, this clone was seen a few times. The rearrangement uses TRBV4-2 and TRBJ1-6, with no clear D. This CDR3 region has 13 residues. The germline V gene encodes CDR1 LGHNA and CDR2 YNFKEQ. The V end was cut by 0 bases, the J end by 9 bases, with 6 bases between. The CDR3 coding sequence is TGTGCCAGCAGCCAAGATCTCGGTTCACCCCTCCACTTT. Translated: CASSQDLGSPLHF.

V and J are TRBV10-1 and TRBJ2-7, with D possibly TRBD1 on 5 matching bases. Germline assignment: CDR1 WNHNN and CDR2 SYGVQD (reference sequence). V was clipped by 4 bases and J by 2 bases, with 12 bases between them. The CDR3 is 14 residues long. The CDR3 DNA follows: TGCGCCAGCAGTGCTCAGGGTAGACCCTACGAGCAGTACTTC. Translation: CASSAQGRPYEQYF.

The chain carries TRBV19 and TRBJ1-1; possibly TRBD1 for D (6 bases). Trimming stripped 5 bases from V and 10 bases from J, with 14 bases between. Germline assignment: CDR1 LNHDA and CDR2 SQIVND (reference sequence). The CDR3 length is 12 residues. The CDR3 spells CASSLDRIGAFF. For the CDR3, the DNA is TGTGCCAGTAGTCTCGACAGGATAGGAGCTTTCTTT.

The genes are TRBV2 and TRBJ2-3, with D possibly TRBD2 on 5 matching bases. The CDR3 covers 14 residues. Trimming stripped 6 bases from V and 0 bases from J, with 10 bases between. Per germline, CDR1 SNHLY and CDR2 FYNNEI. CDR3 DNA: TGTGCCAGCAGGGCTAGCCCTAGCACAGATACGCAGTATTTT. Translation: CASRASPSTDTQYF.

V is TRBV27 and J is TRBJ1-4; no clear D. V was clipped by 6 bases and J by 5 bases, with 16 bases between them. The V gene's germline CDR1 is MNHEY and CDR2 SMNVEV (reference sequence). This CDR3 is built from 15 residues. The CDR3 is CASRIIRGNNEKLFF. The CDR3, as DNA: TGTGCCAGCAGAATCATACGGGGAAACAATGAAAAACTGTTTTTT.

This clone was observed a few times. The V and J genes are TRBV27 and TRBJ1-5, with D unresolved. V was shortened by 2 bases and J by 0 bases, with 8 bases between the two germline ends. This CDR3 spans 15 amino acids. Per the germline V gene, CDR1 is MNHEY and CDR2 is SMNVEV (reference sequence). Here the CDR3 DNA reads TGTGCCAGCAGTTTAAGAGGCAATAGCAATCAGCCCCAGCATTTT. Protein sequence: CASSLRGNSNQPQHF.